This record concerns one T cell receptor (beta chain) sequence. Some clones are missing from TCRdb's copy, which holds only in-frame ones; the method was immunoSEQ multiplex PCR. This table has around 2,000 clones, approximately 49% appearing once. Treatment reported: randomized to nivolumab then ipilimumab (arm A) or the reverse (arm B). This entry is derived from a study of sequential checkpoint blockade in melanoma. The receptor was isolated from a human patient with melanoma. Some clones in this sample may be carry-over from other donors' samples. The starting material was CD8+ T cells sorted from blood (inferred from file names), obtained from a patient given nivolumab and ipilimumab in sequence.

Here the CDR3 reads CASSTPPGGEQYF. CDR3 sequence (DNA): TGTGCCAGTAGTACCCCCCCCGGGGGCGAGCAGTACTTC. V and J are TRBV19 and TRBJ2-7; possibly TRBD2 for D (6 bases). Germline V CDR1 and CDR2: LNHDA, SQIVND (reference sequence). The CDR3 has 13 amino acids. The V end was cut by 4 bases, the J end by 6 bases, with 13 bases between.